One sample yielded the 5 T cell receptor beta chains listed below, sequenced in a study of T cell responses to AZD1222 COVID-19 vaccine (dated by TCRdb to the early 2020s). Receptor libraries were prepared by the immunoSEQ multiplex PCR assay. TCRdb holds this immuneACCESS table with in-frame rearrangements only. Some clones are missing; in checked studies, unresolved V genes explain under half, and the rest has no known cause. The sample table shows over 70,000 clones, and 70% to 90% are seen once. Around 5.8% of the sample rests with the top ten. The time point label on this specimen signifies: baseline before first vaccination. The input for sequencing was peripheral blood, taken on day 0 of AZD1222 vaccination. These receptors were obtained from an adult in good health.

The chain employs TRBV27 and TRBJ1-5; 7 bases are a match to TRBD1. Germline CDR1 is MNHEY and CDR2 is SMNVEV (reference sequence). The ends lost 4 bases at V and 2 bases at J; junction bases unmatched: 5. The CDR3 runs to 15 residues. CDR3 amino acids: CASSWFRGGNQPQHF. DNA of the CDR3: TGTGCCAGCAGTTGGTTCAGGGGGGGCAATCAGCCCCAGCATTTT.

The CDR3 bases are TGTGCCAGTAGGAATGAGGTTACCGATCAGCCCCAGCATTTT. Residues: CASRNEVTDQPQHF. V is TRBV19 and J is TRBJ1-5; D gene ambiguous. Deletions cut 6 bases from V and 5 bases from J, with 14 bases between. CDR3 length: 14 residues. Germline V gene lookup returns CDR1 LNHDA and CDR2 SQIVND (reference sequence).

The chain carries TRBV5-1 and TRBJ2-1, with 7 nucleotides matching TRBD1. The length of the CDR3 is 17 residues. Germline V CDR1 and CDR2: SGHRS, YFSETQ. The V and J ends lost 1 base and 8 bases, in that order; junction bases with no gene match: 15. The CDR3 DNA reads as TGCGCCAGCAGCTTGTCCACAAAGGCAGGGGGTAGCGATGAGCAGTTCTTC. Its translation: CASSLSTKAGGSDEQFF.

Here the CDR3 reads CASSKQGWAEAFF. The DNA for the CDR3 is TGTGCCAGCAGTAAACAGGGGTGGGCTGAAGCTTTCTTT. J is TRBJ1-1 and V is TRBV5-4, with TRBD1 identical over 7 bases. Germline CDR1 reads SGHNT; CDR2 reads YYREEE (reference sequence). After removal of 5 bases from V and 6 bases from J, the junction contained 7 bases not matched to a gene. The CDR3 contains 13 residues. Filled out from reference TRBV5-4 and TRBJ1-1, the complete variable domain reads ETGVTQSPTHLIKTRGQQVTLRCSSQSGHNTVSWYQQALGQGPQFIFQYYREEENGRGNFPPRFSGLQFPNYSSELNVNALELDDSALYLCASSKQGWAEAFFGQGTRLTVV.

The chain carries TRBV25-1 and TRBJ2-5, with 11 bases matching TRBD2. V lost 5 bases to trimming and J lost 5 bases; unmatched junction nucleotides: 10. Germline assignment: CDR1 MGHDK and CDR2 SYGVNS. The CDR3 covers 16 residues. CDR3 amino acids: CASSPGTSGGGETQYF. In DNA, the CDR3 is TGTGCCAGCAGTCCTGGGACTAGCGGAGGGGGGGAGACCCAGTACTTC.